This T cell receptor beta chain was captured in a study of radiation and T cells in renal cell carcinoma. About the research overall: Nephrectomy followed 15 Gy stereotactic body radiation by 4 weeks.

CDR3 length: 14 residues. Germline assignment: CDR1 SGHRS and CDR2 YFSETQ. V lost 3 bases and J lost 7, with 14 bases in between. In regard to this clone: Its specificity is not known.

Clones were read by immunoSEQ multiplex PCR, and TCRdb kept only the in-frame ones, dropping some. In the table there are roughly 120,000 clones, 75% to 85% of which are singletons. Sample time point: blood 2 weeks post-SBRT. The treatment was: 15 Gy SBRT to primary tumor, nephrectomy 4 weeks later. Findings and limits, study-wide: Top tumor clonotypes rose in blood 2 weeks post-radiation, then contracted. Pretreatment tumor biopsies were lacking, so baseline clonotypes are unknown.

This TCR derives from a woman between 55 and 75 years old with renal cell carcinoma. The specimen comprised blood, sampled from a patient whose treatment included radiotherapy and nephrectomy. This chain uses TRBV5-1 with TRBJ2-1; either TRBD1 or TRBD2 may fit D (6 bases each). DNA for the CDR3: TGCGCCAGCAGCTGGGGGGAGCAGGGGAATGAGCAGTTCTTC. Its translation is CASSWGEQGNEQFF.